The next 30 T cell receptor beta chains were all read from a single sample in a study of shared clonotypes between healthy human individuals. The repertoire was sequenced with immunoSEQ multiplex PCR; TCRdb's copy has only in-frame clones and lacks some. The top ten clones hold approximately 1% of a sample with 1.4 million to 1.5 million clones, roughly 96% of them seen once. Sample: naive CD4+ T cells sorted from blood. Subset: CD45RA+ positively selected. Every receptor here comes from a man aged 25-45 years in good health.

The chain couples TRBV5-1 to TRBJ2-5; D gene uncertain. The CDR3 length is 13 residues. Trimming left V 3 bases short and J 2 bases short, with 8 bases between. Per germline, CDR1 SGHRS and CDR2 YFSETQ. The DNA of the CDR3 is TGCGCCAGCAGCTCCATGGATCAAGAGACCCAGTACTTC. Translating it yields CASSSMDQETQYF.

The rearrangement uses TRBV5-4 and TRBJ1-3; D possibly corresponds to TRBD1 (6 bases). The V gene lost 4 bases and the J gene lost 0 bases, with 23 bases spanning the gap. The CDR3 length is 19 residues. Looked up from germline, CDR1 is SGHNT and CDR2 is YYREEE (reference sequence). The CDR3 protein is CASSTGGQKGTFSGNTIYF. DNA for the CDR3: TGTGCCAGCAGCACTGGTGGACAGAAAGGGACCTTCTCTGGAAACACCATATATTTT.

This chain uses TRBV25-1 with TRBJ1-1, with D uncertain. The CDR3 length is 12 residues. Trimming took off 6 bases at V and 4 bases at J, with 9 bases between the two ends. CDR1 is MGHDK and CDR2 is SYGVNS in the germline V gene. This CDR3 is CASRPLGTEAFF. DNA for the CDR3: TGTGCCAGCAGGCCCTTGGGCACTGAAGCTTTCTTT.

The chain has TRBV6-1 and TRBJ2-7, with no clear D. Germline CDR1 reads MNHNS; CDR2 reads SASEGT. The CDR3 has 12 residues. Trimming took off 1 base at V and 5 bases at J, with 6 bases between the two ends. CDR3 nucleotides: TGTGCCAGCAGTGAAGGGCTAAACGAGCAGTACTTC. This gives the protein CASSEGLNEQYF.

The chain has TRBV19 and TRBJ2-1, with D perhaps matching TRBD1 (5 bases). This CDR3 is 23 amino acids long. Trimming removed 6 bases from V and 0 bases from J, with 36 bases in between. The germline CDR1 and CDR2 sequences are LNHDA and SQIVND (reference sequence). This CDR3 is CASSMNKRGQGVAAALSYNEQFF. In nucleotides, the CDR3 is TGTGCCAGTAGCATGAATAAGCGAGGACAAGGTGTTGCTGCGGCCCTCTCCTACAATGAGCAGTTCTTC.

The gene calls are TRBV10-1 and TRBJ2-1, with D maybe TRBD1 (6 bases). The V end was cut by 3 bases, the J end by 6 bases, with 9 bases between. Germline CDR1 is WNHNN and CDR2 is SYGVQD (reference sequence). The CDR3 runs 13 residues. CDR3 DNA: TGCGCCAGCAGTGATGCAGGGGCCAATGAGCAGTTCTTC. Amino acids: CASSDAGANEQFF.

This clone was observed once. The chain has TRBV18 and TRBJ2-5; 12 bases agree with TRBD2. Per the germline V gene, CDR1 is KGHSH and CDR2 is LQKENI. V shed 6 bases, J shed 0 bases, and the junction held 11 bases outside the gene matches. There are 18 residues in the CDR3. The CDR3 nucleotides are TGTGCCAGCTCCCAACTAGCGGGAGGCCCCAGGGACCAAGAGACCCAGTACTTC. It yields the protein CASSQLAGGPRDQETQYF.

The chain couples TRBV7-8 to TRBJ2-6; 7 bases line up with TRBD2. From germline, CDR1 is SGHVS and CDR2 FQNEAQ. V dropped 3 bases and J dropped 6; count of bases not matched to a gene: 8. The CDR3 is made up of 16 amino acids. CDR3 residues: CASSFLGRGKANVLTF. The CDR3 region has the DNA TGTGCCAGCAGCTTCCTTGGGAGGGGAAAGGCCAACGTCCTGACTTTC. The complete variable domain, with remaining parts taken from reference TRBV7-8 and TRBJ2-6, reads GAGVSQSPRYKVAKRGQDVALRCDPISGHVSLFWYQQALGQGPEFLTYFQNEAQLDKSGLPSDRFFAERPEGSVSTLKIQRTQQEDSAVYLCASSFLGRGKANVLTFGAGSRLTVL.

Here the CDR3 reads CASSIEAGLDTQYF. CDR3 sequence (DNA): TGTGCCAGTAGTATCGAAGCGGGGCTTGATACGCAGTATTTT. The chain recombines TRBV19 with TRBJ2-3; 7 bases align to TRBD2. Trimming removed 3 bases from V and 6 bases from J; junction bases left unmatched: 6. The CDR3 runs to 14 residues. Germline V gene sequence: CDR1 LNHDA, CDR2 SQIVND (reference sequence).

The rearrangement joins TRBV18 to TRBJ1-1; D is perhaps TRBD1 (6 bases). CDR1 and CDR2 from the germline V gene are KGHSH and LQKENI. Trimming shortened V by 4 bases and J by 1 base, and 19 bases separated the two germline ends. This CDR3 has 17 amino acids. The CDR3 protein is CASSLTAWTASNTEAFF. In DNA form, the CDR3 reads TGTGCCAGCTCACTTACCGCCTGGACAGCTTCGAACACTGAAGCTTTCTTT.

V gene TRBV6-1 combines with J gene TRBJ2-5; TRBD1 or TRBD2 may be the D gene (5 bases each). Germline CDR1 MNHNS, CDR2 SASEGT. CDR3 length: 13 amino acids. Trimming cost V 11 bases and J 1 base, with 14 bases left between them. CDR3 in amino acids: CAGKRGFQETQYF. In DNA form, the CDR3 reads TGTGCCGGCAAGAGGGGATTCCAAGAGACCCAGTACTTC.

The chain combines TRBV27 with TRBJ2-6; 7 nucleotides match TRBD2. Germline CDR1 and CDR2: MNHEY and SMNVEV (reference sequence). V shed 10 bases, J shed 2 bases, and the junction held 11 bases outside the gene matches. The CDR3 has 16 amino acids. CDR3 sequence (DNA): TGTGCCAACCCGGGACTATGGCTACCTGGGGCCAACGTCCTGACTTTC. The encoded protein is CANPGLWLPGANVLTF. Complete variable domain (other parts from reference TRBV27 and TRBJ2-6): EAQVTQNPRYLITVTGKKLTVTCSQNMNHEYMSWYRQDPGLGLRQIYYSMNVEVTDKGDVPEGYKVSRKEKRNFPLILESPSPNQTSLYFCANPGLWLPGANVLTFGAGSRLTVL.

This clone was seen a handful of times. The chain employs TRBV11-1 and TRBJ2-7, with D uncertain. Trimming removed 1 base at V and 6 bases at J, with 10 bases between. The germline V gene has CDR1 SGHAT and CDR2 FQDESV (reference sequence). The CDR3 consists of 13 residues. The CDR3 sequence is CASSLVGLSEQYF. The CDR3 region has the DNA TGTGCCAGCAGCTTAGTTGGATTAAGCGAGCAGTACTTC.

The count of this clone is one. This chain connects TRBV10-1 to TRBJ2-1; D perhaps matches TRBD1 (5 bases). There are 16 residues in the CDR3. CDR1 and CDR2 from the germline V gene are WNHNN and SYGVQD (reference sequence). V was clipped by 6 bases and J by 8 bases, with 23 bases between them. As DNA, the CDR3 is TGCGCCAGCAGCTTCAGCCAGGGAAGGGATTTCGATGAGCAGTTCTTC. It yields the protein CASSFSQGRDFDEQFF.

The chain employs TRBV6-1 and TRBJ2-7; no clear D gene. The CDR3 is made up of 11 amino acids. Trimming shortened V by 7 bases and J by 4 bases, and 8 bases separated the two germline ends. The germline CDR1 and CDR2 sequences are MNHNS and SASEGT. DNA of the CDR3: TGTGCCAGCATGGCAGGATACGAGCAGTACTTC. Translation gives CASMAGYEQYF.

This chain joins TRBV19 and TRBJ2-7; 10 nucleotides agree with TRBD1. Germline loops: CDR1 LNHDA, CDR2 SQIVND (reference sequence). The CDR3 is 14 amino acids. The trim removed 7 bases at V and 6 bases at J, leaving 9 bases unmatched. DNA for the CDR3: TGTGCCAGTACGTTAGGACAGGGGGTTGGCGAGCAGTACTTC. This codes for CASTLGQGVGEQYF.

This clone was picked up one time. This rearrangement joins TRBV7-6 to TRBJ2-3, with D perhaps TRBD1 (5 bases). Deletions cut 5 bases from V and 2 bases from J, with 11 bases between. The CDR3 consists of 14 residues. Germline CDR1 SGHVS, CDR2 FNYEAQ. In nucleotides, the CDR3 is TGTGCCAGCAGCCAGGGAACCCTCACAGATACGCAGTATTTT. Translation gives CASSQGTLTDTQYF. The complete variable domain, with remaining parts taken from reference TRBV7-6 and TRBJ2-3, reads GAGVSQSPRYKVTKRGQDVALRCDPISGHVSLYWYRQALGQGPEFLTYFNYEAQQDKSGLPNDRFSAERPEGSISTLTIQRTEQRDSAMYRCASSQGTLTDTQYFGPGTRLTVL.

The chain links TRBV23-1 to TRBJ2-7; unclear D gene. TRBV23-1 is known as an ORF, though its function is uncertain. Trimming took off 2 bases at V and 4 bases at J, with 15 bases between the two ends. This CDR3 is 15 amino acids long. The CDR3 DNA sequence: TGCGCCAGCAGTCAAGTCACAGCCCCTCTTTACGAGCAGTACTTC. As protein: CASSQVTAPLYEQYF.

V gene TRBV7-2 combines with J gene TRBJ2-7, with D uncertain. CDR1 is SGHTA and CDR2 is FQGNSA in the germline V gene. The CDR3 is 14 residues long. V was clipped by 2 bases and J by 3 bases, with 11 bases between them. The CDR3 DNA reads TGTGCCAGCAGCTTACGGGTCGAGAGCTACGAGCAGTACTTC. Translated: CASSLRVESYEQYF.

The V gene is TRBV9, the J gene TRBJ2-2, with D perhaps given as TRBD1 or TRBD2 (5 bases each). V lost 2 bases to trimming and J lost 1 base, with 18 bases between them. The germline V gene encodes CDR1 SGDLS and CDR2 YYNGEE. This CDR3 has 18 amino acids. CDR3 in DNA: TGTGCCAGCAGCGTCCTTTACCCGGGACCCAGGAACACCGGGGAGCTGTTTTTT. This gives the protein CASSVLYPGPRNTGELFF.

The chain links TRBV5-1 to TRBJ2-5; 12 bases match TRBD2. J lost 2 bases, V lost 4 bases, and 12 bases had no gene match. Germline CDR1 SGHRS, CDR2 YFSETQ. The CDR3 length is 18 residues. In nucleotides, the CDR3 is TGCGCCAGCAGCCGGACAGCCAGACTAGCGGGAGTACAAGAGACCCAGTACTTC. Translating gives CASSRTARLAGVQETQYF.

The rearrangement joins TRBV2 to TRBJ2-1; a weak D match, TRBD2 (5 bases). This CDR3 is 13 amino acids long. Germline CDR1 and CDR2: SNHLY and FYNNEI. Between the trimmed V and J ends, which lost 7 bases and 0 bases, there was a span of 7 bases. CDR3 coding DNA: TGTGCCAGCAAAGAGGGCTCCTACAATGAGCAGTTCTTC. Protein product: CASKEGSYNEQFF. The full variable domain, its missing parts supplied by reference TRBV2 and TRBJ2-1, is EPEVTQTPSHQVTQMGQEVILRCVPISNHLYFYWYRQILGQKVEFLVSFYNNEISEKSEIFDDQFSVERPDGSNFTLKIRSTKLEDSAMYFCASKEGSYNEQFFGPGTRLTVL.

The chain combines TRBV7-9 with TRBJ2-5; tentative D call: TRBD1 (5 bases). This CDR3 region has 14 residues. V was trimmed by 0 bases and J by 5 bases, leaving 10 bases between them. CDR1 and CDR2 from the germline V gene are SEHNR and FQNEAQ (reference sequence). CDR3 amino acids: CASSLARRVETQYF. The DNA for the CDR3 is TGTGCCAGCAGCTTAGCCCGCAGGGTGGAGACCCAGTACTTC. Full variable domain (rest looked up from reference TRBV7-9 and TRBJ2-5): DTGVSQNPRHKITKRGQNVTFRCDPISEHNRLYWYRQTLGQGPEFLTYFQNEAQLEKSRLLSDRFSAERPKGSFSTLEIQRTEQGDSAMYLCASSLARRVETQYFGPGTRLLVL.

This chain uses TRBV7-8 with TRBJ2-1, with D possibly being TRBD1 or TRBD2 (5 bases each). This CDR3 has 17 amino acids. The germline V and J ends were trimmed by 1 base and 9 bases, with 22 bases remaining between them. Germline-derived CDR1 and CDR2 are SGHVS and FQNEAQ. This chain's CDR3 is CASSLGGSASFSGEQFF. The CDR3 DNA reads TGTGCCAGCAGCTTAGGGGGGTCCGCGTCTTTTTCCGGTGAGCAGTTCTTC.

A note on this clone: The same CDR3 can be traced to other DNA sequences in this sample. The chain combines TRBV5-5 with TRBJ1-2, with TRBD1 identical over 7 bases. The junction had 1 base not matched to a gene; V was cut back by 0 bases and J by 2 bases. The germline V gene has CDR1 SGHKS and CDR2 YYEKEE (reference sequence). The length of the CDR3 is 14 residues. Here the CDR3 reads CASSLEQGNYGYTF. CDR3 DNA: TGTGCCAGCAGCTTGGAACAGGGGAACTATGGCTACACCTTC.

V gene TRBV27 combines with J gene TRBJ2-3; D gene uncertain. CDR3 size: 17 residues. V was pared by 2 bases and J by 1 base, with 16 bases between. Germline V gene sequence: CDR1 MNHEY, CDR2 SMNVEV (reference sequence). CDR3 coding DNA: TGTGCCAGCAGTTTAAGTCCGGGTAGGCCTCGCACAGATACGCAGTATTTT. This gives the protein CASSLSPGRPRTDTQYF.

The chain links TRBV4-1 to TRBJ2-2; D gene ambiguous. The CDR3 is 17 residues long. Trimming stripped 0 bases from V and 0 bases from J, with 11 bases between. Germline V gene sequence: CDR1 MGHRA, CDR2 YSYEKL. The CDR3 nucleotides read TGCGCCAGCAGCCAAGATCGCTCGGGCGCGAACACCGGGGAGCTGTTTTTT. Translation gives CASSQDRSGANTGELFF.

Comment on this clone: A junction end diverges from the germline sequence, so it may reflect a read error. The J gene is TRBJ2-3, the V gene TRBV7-7, with 14 bases that match TRBD2. The CDR3 sequence is 17 residues long. Germline V lookup: CDR1 SSHAT, CDR2 FNYEAQ (reference sequence). The CDR3 DNA sequence: TGTGCTAGCAGTCGATTACCTGGGACTAGCGGGAGAGATACGCAGTATTTT. Translation gives CASSRLPGTSGRDTQYF.

The rearrangement links TRBV2 to TRBJ1-1; weak D call: TRBD1 (5 bases). Germline V gene lookup returns CDR1 SNHLY and CDR2 FYNNEI. The CDR3 sequence is 15 residues long. The ends were cut back, 8 bases at V and 0 bases at J, with 16 bases in the middle. The CDR3 coding sequence is TGTGCCAGCCAACCCCGGACAAGCATGAACACTGAAGCTTTCTTT. This encodes CASQPRTSMNTEAFF.

The table lists this clone with a count of one. This chain uses TRBV5-4 with TRBJ2-5; TRBD2 might be the D (5 bases). The V and J ends lost 5 bases and 1 base respectively, with 15 bases between them. Per the germline V gene, CDR1 is SGHNT and CDR2 is YYREEE (reference sequence). There are 15 residues in the CDR3. CDR3 nucleotides: TGTGCCAGCAGTTCCAGACGGGGTAGCCAAGAGACCCAGTACTTC. Protein sequence: CASSSRRGSQETQYF. The full variable domain, with the rest looked up from reference TRBV5-4 and TRBJ2-5, is ETGVTQSPTHLIKTRGQQVTLRCSSQSGHNTVSWYQQALGQGPQFIFQYYREEENGRGNFPPRFSGLQFPNYSSELNVNALELDDSALYLCASSSRRGSQETQYFGPGTRLLVL.